This TCR beta chain stems from a study of Graves' ophthalmopathy and Graves' hyperthyroidism. Study observations and caveats: Thyroid clonotypes that were expanded above 0.001 frequency mostly also appeared in blood.

From RNA, the CDR3 regions of TCR beta chains were amplified and sequenced. Second-round multiplex PCR came after a first-round RT-PCR that employed HTBI primers. TCRdb reprocessed the multiplex PCR reads with MiXCR, giving one entry per CDR3 protein. The sample holds roughly 700,000 distinct CDR3 sequences, roughly two fifths seen once. Certain patients were not enrolled. These were patients with other autoimmune diseases, uncontrolled infections, pregnancy or lactation. J gave up 5 bases and V 5 bases, and 6 bases lay outside the gene matches. The CDR3 is 14 residues long. Germline V lookup: CDR1 MNHEY, CDR2 SVGEGT. This clonotype appeared a few times. Its antigen is not known.

J is TRBJ2-5 and V is TRBV6-2 or TRBV6-3; 9 bases are shared with TRBD2. The receptor comes from an adult man with Graves' ophthalmopathy. Sequencing input: peripheral blood. Here the CDR3 DNA reads TGTGCCAGCAGTCCAGCGGGGGGCCTCGAGACCCAGTACTTC. Protein: CASSPAGGLETQYF.